Sequencing of this T cell receptor (beta chain) was carried out in a study of blood T cell repertoires in COVID-19. Study-wide background: PBMCs, B-cell-depleted T cells, or T cells were the source of the cDNA or gDNA that made up the material.

Participants reported their clinical history, and cohort assignment relied on those reports. Two negative PCRs, clearance, or symptom resolution had been documented for recovered Cohort 3 donors. The CDR3 runs 14 residues. Trimming pared 6 bases from V and 0 bases from J, leaving 8 bases between. The germline V gene encodes CDR1 SNHLY and CDR2 FYNNEI. Libraries were prepared by immunoSEQ multiplex PCR; TCRdb keeps only in-frame clonotypes and omits some of them. The table lists about 400,000 clones, under 90% of them singletons. What was sequenced was PBMCs or T cells enriched from blood (not recorded which). The clonotype was recovered from a woman aged 30 to 39 who had recovered from COVID-19. The chain links TRBV2 to TRBJ2-2; D is possibly TRBD1 (5 bases). The CDR3 nucleotides are TGTGCCAGCAGGGACATAGCGAACACCGGGGAGCTGTTTTTT. As protein: CASRDIANTGELFF.